This is a list of T cell receptor beta chains from one sample in a study of vaccination effects on CD4 cells after COVID-19. No cognate antigen is known for these TCRs. Generated by immunoSEQ multiplex PCR, the TCRdb table keeps only in-frame clones and is missing some. The sample shows tens of thousands of clones, around three quarters of them seen only once. The sequencing used CD4+ T cells from PBMCs cultured with HCoV-229E spike peptides, collected after COVID-19 vaccination. The receptor source for this set is a human donor who received a COVID-19 vaccine. Both conserved end residues are part of each CDR3. A D gene is named only where the DNA matches it firmly. Clone size, where shown, is once, few, many, or a class for clones that have expanded.

V	J	length	D	size	CDR3	DNA
TRBV6-5	TRBJ2-4	13	TRBD2	-	CASSFASGDIQYF	TGTGCCAGCAGTTTCGCTAGCGGGGACATTCAGTACTTC
TRBV3-1/TRBV3-2	TRBJ1-3	19	TRBD1	-	CASSSSRTGGAHSGNTIYF	TGTGCCAGCAGCTCCTCCCGGACAGGGGGCGCGCACTCTGGAAACACCATATATTTT
TRBV19	TRBJ1-5	14	-	-	CASNSRVSNQPQHF	TGTGCCAGTAACTCACGGGTAAGCAATCAGCCCCAGCATTTT
TRBV6-6	TRBJ2-1	15	TRBD2	-	CASSYEASGGYNQFF	TGTGCCAGCAGTTACGAGGCTAGCGGGGGATACAACCAGTTCTTC
TRBV6-2/TRBV6-3	TRBJ1-5	12	-	-	CASSRTPQPQHF	TGTGCCAGCAGCCGGACACCCCAGCCCCAGCATTTT
TRBV18	TRBJ1-1	15	-	once	CASSPPTGMNTEAFF	TGTGCCAGCTCACCCCCCACTGGCATGAACACTGAAGCTTTCTTT
TRBV5-1	TRBJ1-1	13	-	-	CASMKSTDTEAFF	TGCGCCAGCATGAAGAGCACGGACACTGAAGCTTTCTTT
TRBV18	TRBJ2-2	16	TRBD2	once	CASSPRLAGNTGELFF	TGTGCCAGCTCACCTCGACTAGCGGGGAACACCGGGGAGCTGTTTTTT
TRBV10-3	TRBJ1-2	14	TRBD1	-	CAIRHGQGNYGYTF	TGTGCCATCAGGCACGGACAGGGTAACTATGGCTACACCTTC
TRBV6-5	TRBJ1-2	14	-	-	CASSLRVRQSSYTF	TGTGCCAGCAGTCTAAGGGTACGCCAATCCAGCTACACCTTC
TRBV12-5	TRBJ2-3	15	TRBD2	-	CASGNPGLTGHTQYF	TGTGCTAGTGGTAATCCGGGACTAACGGGTCATACGCAGTATTTT
TRBV5-1	TRBJ2-6	16	-	-	CASSKHPLGGANVLTF	TGCGCCAGCAGTAAACACCCATTGGGCGGGGCCAACGTCCTGACTTTC
TRBV3-1/TRBV3-2	TRBJ2-1	18	-	-	CASSQADHRDRSYNEQFF	TGTGCCAGCAGCCAAGCCGATCACAGGGATCGATCCTACAATGAGCAGTTCTTC
TRBV7-9	TRBJ2-5	14	TRBD2	-	CASSSAGYGETQYF	TGTGCCAGCAGCTCAGCGGGGTATGGAGAGACCCAGTACTTC
TRBV7-3	TRBJ2-5	15	TRBD1	-	CASSLNKGAGETQYF	TGTGCCAGCAGCTTAAACAAGGGGGCAGGGGAGACCCAGTACTTC
TRBV2	TRBJ1-5	15	-	-	CASRQTGLGNQPQHF	TGTGCCAGCAGACAAACAGGATTGGGCAATCAGCCCCAGCATTTT
TRBV6-5	TRBJ2-1	15	TRBD1	-	CASSSDRGPNNEQFF	TGTGCCAGCAGTTCCGACAGGGGGCCCAACAATGAGCAGTTCTTC
TRBV7-9	TRBJ2-3	15	-	few	CASSLGTRDGDTQYF	TGTGCCAGCAGCTTGGGGACAAGAGACGGGGATACGCAGTATTTT
TRBV6-1	TRBJ2-5	15	-	-	CASSEAQGSWETQYF	TGTGCCAGCAGTGAAGCGCAGGGATCTTGGGAGACCCAGTACTTC
TRBV12-3/TRBV12-4	TRBJ2-3	12	-	once	CASSLVLDTQYF	TGTGCCAGCAGTTTAGTGCTGGATACGCAGTATTTT
TRBV7-2	TRBJ1-1	13	-	-	CASCEQMNTEAFF	TGTGCCAGCTGTGAGCAGATGAACACTGAAGCTTTCTTT
TRBV19	TRBJ2-4	16	-	-	CASSIEGGNTKNIQYF	TGTGCCAGTAGTATAGAAGGCGGGAACACCAAAAACATTCAGTACTTC
TRBV30	TRBJ1-3	15	-	few	CAWSRPGAYGNTIYF	TGTGCCTGGAGTAGACCAGGGGCGTATGGAAACACCATATATTTT
TRBV5-4	TRBJ2-1	12	-	-	CASSSKQGEQFF	TGTGCCAGCAGCTCTAAGCAAGGCGAGCAGTTCTTC
TRBV7-2	TRBJ1-1	16	-	-	CASSLDGGTLNTEAFF	TGTGCCAGCAGCTTAGATGGGGGAACCTTGAACACTGAAGCTTTCTTT
TRBV2	TRBJ1-1	12	-	once	CASSERNTEAFF	TGTGCCAGCAGTGAACGGAACACTGAAGCTTTCTTT
TRBV10-1	TRBJ1-5	12	-	-	CASSESGQPQHF	TGCGCCAGCAGTGAGTCAGGGCAGCCCCAGCATTTT
TRBV5-5	TRBJ2-5	15	-	-	CASSSGEATQETQYF	TGTGCCAGCAGCTCCGGAGAGGCGACCCAAGAGACCCAGTACTTC
TRBV19	TRBJ2-1	15	-	-	CASSIVASTYNEQFF	TGTGCCAGTAGTATAGTCGCGTCCACCTACAATGAGCAGTTCTTC
TRBV7-2	TRBJ2-2	16	-	-	CASSTDSSSNTGELFF	TGTGCCAGCAGCACTGACAGCTCCTCGAACACCGGGGAGCTGTTTTTT
TRBV28	TRBJ1-6	14	-	-	CASSPDNYNSPLHF	TGTGCCAGCAGCCCCGATAACTATAATTCACCCCTCCACTTT
TRBV7-8	TRBJ1-2	13	TRBD1	-	CASSSGTVVGYTF	TGTGCCAGCAGCTCCGGGACAGTAGTTGGCTACACCTTC
TRBV5-1	TRBJ2-1	13	TRBD1	once	CASSFDRANEQFF	TGCGCCAGCAGCTTCGACAGGGCAAATGAGCAGTTCTTC
TRBV5-1	TRBJ1-4	12	TRBD1	-	CAGTGLREKLFF	TGCGCCGGGACAGGGTTGAGGGAAAAACTGTTTTTT
TRBV4-2	TRBJ1-2	14	-	-	CASSVGRTNYGYTF	TGTGCCAGCAGCGTGGGACGGACTAACTATGGCTACACCTTC
TRBV19	TRBJ1-5	15	TRBD1	-	CASSPPDRGKQPQHF	TGTGCCAGTAGCCCGCCGGACAGGGGGAAACAGCCCCAGCATTTT
TRBV9	TRBJ2-5	15	TRBD2	once	CASGGLGRGQETQYF	TGTGCCAGCGGGGGTCTAGGGAGGGGCCAAGAGACCCAGTACTTC
TRBV4-1	TRBJ1-5	17	-	-	CASSQSRAPYSNQPQHF	TGCGCCAGCAGCCAAAGCAGAGCTCCCTATAGCAATCAGCCCCAGCATTTT
TRBV5-1	TRBJ1-1	16	TRBD1	-	CASSLSAQGVNTEAFF	TGCGCCAGCAGCTTGAGCGCACAGGGGGTGAACACTGAAGCTTTCTTT
TRBV11-2	TRBJ2-2	13	TRBD2	few	CASSMTSIGELFF	TGTGCCAGCAGCATGACTAGCATCGGGGAGCTGTTTTTT
TRBV5-1	TRBJ2-2	14	-	-	CASNEVPNTGELFF	TGCGCCAGCAACGAGGTACCGAACACCGGGGAGCTGTTTTTT
TRBV5-1	TRBJ1-1	12	-	-	CASTIGGAEAFF	TGCGCCAGCACCATTGGAGGGGCTGAAGCTTTCTTT
TRBV5-6	TRBJ1-2	14	TRBD1	-	CASSSRGPVYGYTF	TGTGCCAGCAGCTCCAGGGGGCCCGTCTATGGCTACACCTTC
TRBV4-2	TRBJ2-2	18	TRBD2	-	CASSPVGSGGAGGGELFF	TGTGCCAGCAGCCCGGTGGGTAGCGGGGGGGCCGGTGGCGGGGAGCTGTTTTTT
TRBV24-1	TRBJ1-5	15	-	few	CATSDPTLGSQPQHF	TGTGCCACCAGTGACCCGACCTTAGGTAGTCAGCCCCAGCATTTT
TRBV7-2	TRBJ2-3	15	-	-	CASSLVGVGGDTQYF	TGTGCCAGCAGCTTAGTCGGGGTAGGGGGAGATACGCAGTATTTT
TRBV6-5	TRBJ1-6	12	-	once	CASTRQVSPLHF	TGTGCCAGCACTAGACAAGTCTCACCCCTCCACTTT
TRBV14	TRBJ2-3	16	-	-	CASSPGQTPSTDTQYF	TGTGCCAGCAGCCCAGGACAGACCCCTAGCACAGATACGCAGTATTTT
TRBV19	TRBJ1-5	12	-	-	CASSLTNQPQHF	TGTGCCAGTAGTCTCACCAATCAGCCCCAGCATTTT
TRBV5-6	TRBJ2-2	16	-	-	CASSFIAGTGTGELFF	TGTGCCAGCAGCTTTATTGCGGGGACGGGCACCGGGGAGCTGTTTTTT
TRBV2	TRBJ1-3	15	-	-	CASSLQVISGNTIYF	TGTGCCAGCAGCCTACAGGTGATCTCTGGAAACACCATATATTTT
TRBV6-5	TRBJ1-6	13	-	-	CASRTGRHSPLHF	TGTGCCAGCAGAACAGGGAGGCACTCACCCCTCCACTTT
TRBV28	TRBJ1-1	15	-	-	CASRNTGTSNTEAFF	TGTGCCAGCAGGAATACCGGGACATCCAACACTGAAGCTTTCTTT
TRBV7-9	TRBJ2-5	14	TRBD2	-	CASSFRGGQETQYF	TGTGCCAGCAGCTTTCGGGGGGGTCAAGAGACCCAGTACTTC
TRBV10-1	TRBJ1-1	14	TRBD1	-	CASSESRGRTEAFF	TGCGCCAGCAGTGAAAGCAGGGGGAGGACTGAAGCTTTCTTT
TRBV6-5	TRBJ1-1	15	-	-	CASSYSIQGNTEAFF	TGTGCCAGCAGTTACTCGATCCAGGGGAACACTGAAGCTTTCTTT
TRBV28	TRBJ2-6	13	-	-	CATQGPGANVLTF	TGTGCCACCCAGGGGCCCGGGGCCAACGTCCTGACTTTC
TRBV5-1	TRBJ2-1	15	TRBD1	-	CASSSSGGKDNEQFF	TGCGCCAGCAGCTCTTCAGGGGGCAAGGACAATGAGCAGTTCTTC
TRBV7-2	TRBJ1-2	14	-	-	CASSSGMGIHGYTF	TGTGCCAGCAGCTCCGGGATGGGGATTCATGGCTACACCTTC
TRBV7-9	TRBJ2-2	11	-	-	CASSRPGELFF	TGTGCCAGCAGCCGGCCTGGGGAGCTGTTTTTT